A single T cell receptor beta chain is shown here with its context. The antigen is undetermined. This entry is derived from a study of cytomegalovirus exposure and HLA in healthy donors. Across the whole study: The same platform was used for the 120 validation repertoires and the roughly 680 first-cohort repertoires, a later analysis reported. Findings of the study overall: Many donors carried some public TCRs, although rarity characterized most TCR sequences. It was reportedly the case that the classifier diagnosed cytomegalovirus status with high specificity and sensitivity.

The germline V gene encodes CDR1 SGHVS and CDR2 FQNEAQ. The CDR3 is 13 residues long. The ends were cut back, 4 bases at V and 11 bases at J, with 17 bases in the middle. Produced via immunoSEQ multiplex PCR; TCRdb's table is partial and in-frame only. The repertoire consists of 130,000 or so clones, with over 75% occurring once and the leading ten covering under 2.5%. The chain has TRBV7-8 and TRBJ1-1, with a tentative D call TRBD1 (5 bases). The sample comprised PBMCs. The sequence came from a woman aged 30 to 39 in good health and CMV-seronegative. The CDR3 protein is CASSSNGGVGAFF. CDR3 in DNA: TGTGCCAGCAGCTCCAACGGGGGAGTCGGGGCTTTCTTT.